One T cell receptor (beta chain) is described in this entry. Antigen: not known. Method: immunoSEQ multiplex PCR; TCRdb's copy keeps in-frame clones and lacks some. The data contain roughly 80,000 clones, roughly 88% of them seen just once; the ten biggest clones take up approximately 5.4%. This sample is part of a study of T cell responses to AZD1222 COVID-19 vaccine. Regarding the study as a whole: Seropositive AZD1222 recipients at baseline numbered only five or six. White British donors predominated, females outnumbered males, and clonal diversity was possibly underestimated. The study sampled repertoires only after the peak T cell response. Mapped onto spike, vaccine-associated CD4 TCRs spanned it and were dominant at 160-218 and 743-854.

The CDR3 consists of 15 residues. V was pared by 5 bases and J by 0 bases, with 14 bases between. CDR1 is SGHNT, CDR2 YENEEA, per germline. The specimen comprised peripheral blood, sampled on day 0 of MenACWY control vaccination. This TCR derives from an adult in good health. The chain has TRBV11-3 and TRBJ2-7; the D is unclear. CDR3: CASSPDTISSYEQYF. CDR3 coding DNA: TGTGCCAGCAGCCCCGATACAATTAGCTCCTACGAGCAGTACTTC. Using reference TRBV11-3 and TRBJ2-7 for the parts outside the CDR3, the full variable domain is EAGVVQSPRYKIIEKKQPVAFWCNPISGHNTLYWYLQNLGQGPELLIRYENEEAVDDSQLPKDRFSAERLKGVDSTLKIQPAELGDSAVYLCASSPDTISSYEQYFGPGTRLTVT.